Below, one T cell receptor beta chain is given with its context. The sample is drawn from a study of T-cell memory formation after mild COVID-19. Trimming shortened V by 3 bases and J by 2 bases, and 11 bases separated the two germline ends. The CDR3 totals 15 residues. Germline V CDR1 and CDR2: SSHAT, FNYEAQ (reference sequence). TCRdb re-called the 5' RACE reads through MiXCR, storing one row per CDR3 protein. The sample includes around 200,000 distinct CDR3 sequences, roughly 17% of them seen just once. Sequencing was done on a sample of PBMCs or a T cell subset sorted from them (not recorded which). The TCR was taken from an adult woman who had mild COVID-19 (a few samples of this study predate the infection). Cell type and time point are not known. The chain employs TRBV7-7 and TRBJ2-1; TRBD1 is a possible D gene (6 bases). The CDR3 is CASSFSQGTYNEQFF. The CDR3 nucleotides are TGTGCCAGCAGCTTTAGTCAGGGGACCTACAATGAGCAGTTCTTC.